This TCR beta chain appears in the sequencing data of a study of shared clonotypes between healthy human individuals. As concerns this clone: Different DNA sequences within this sample yield the same CDR3.

The CDR3 totals 16 residues. The V end was cut by 1 base, the J end by 4 bases, with 16 bases between. Germline assignment: CDR1 LNHNV and CDR2 YYDKDF (reference sequence). Assay used: immunoSEQ multiplex PCR; TCRdb lists only in-frame clones, some missing. The sample holds around 1,000,000 clones, around 77% seen once. Sequencing used memory CD4+ T cells from PBMCs. Subset denoted: CD45RA-negative fraction. The V and J genes are TRBV15 and TRBJ2-5, with D possibly being TRBD1 (5 bases). The sequence was collected from a man in his late teens or twenties in good health. Some clones in this sample may be carry-over from other donors' samples. CDR3: CATSRGRYTGVETQYF. In DNA form, the CDR3 reads TGTGCCACCAGCAGAGGTCGTTATACAGGAGTAGAGACCCAGTACTTC.